The table lists the clone carrying this T cell receptor (beta chain) with a count of one. Autoimmune disease history or systemic immunosuppression led to patients being barred. The CDR3 runs 14 residues. V shed 3 bases and J shed 3 bases, with 11 bases lying between them. Germline V CDR1 and CDR2: SGHVS, FQNEAQ. Assay: immunoSEQ multiplex PCR; the TCRdb copy retains only in-frame clones and omits some. The sample records around 40,000 clones, around 80% being singletons. The data stem from a study of OX40 agonist ivuxolimab in advanced cancers. For the study at large: A male proportion of about 86% was recorded, with mean age about 62 years and range about 20 to 85. Two patients with cutaneous melanoma and one with hepatocellular carcinoma, three in total, showed partial responses.

The specimen comprised CD4+ or CD8+ T cells sorted from blood, sampled in a trial of the OX40 agonist ivuxolimab. This sequence was found in an adult with an advanced solid tumor such as melanoma, head and neck, liver or kidney cancer. The gene calls are TRBV7-8 and TRBJ2-5; D gene ambiguous. As DNA, the CDR3 is TGTGCCAGCAGCTTTCTGGCCGGAGAAGAGACCCAGTACTTC. It is translated as CASSFLAGEETQYF.